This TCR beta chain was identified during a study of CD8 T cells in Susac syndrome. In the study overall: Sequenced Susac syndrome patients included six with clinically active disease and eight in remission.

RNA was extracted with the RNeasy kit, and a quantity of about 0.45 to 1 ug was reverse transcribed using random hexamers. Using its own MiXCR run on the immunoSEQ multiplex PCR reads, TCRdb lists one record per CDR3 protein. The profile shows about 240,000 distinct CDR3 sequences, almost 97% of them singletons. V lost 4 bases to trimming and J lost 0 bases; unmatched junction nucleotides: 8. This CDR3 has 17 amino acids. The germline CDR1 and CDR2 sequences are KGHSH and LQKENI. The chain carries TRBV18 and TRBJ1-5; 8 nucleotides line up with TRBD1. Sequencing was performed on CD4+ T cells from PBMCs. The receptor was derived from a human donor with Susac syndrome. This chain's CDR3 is CASSLLGTGDSNQPQHF. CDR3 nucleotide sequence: TGTGCCAGCTCACTACTTGGGACAGGAGATAGCAATCAGCCCCAGCATTTT.